This T cell receptor beta chain was identified in a study of T-cell memory formation after mild COVID-19. Study information: TCR clusters were largely donor specific. Whole-study results and caveats: Clones that got smaller from day 15 to 85 had even CD4/CD8, while clones growing later tipped toward CD4+.

TCRdb itself ran the 5' RACE reads through MiXCR, one entry per CDR3 protein. The sample includes roughly 600,000 distinct CDR3 sequences, more than 15% of them seen just once. This CDR3 comprises 14 residues. The germline V gene has CDR1 SSHAT and CDR2 FNYEAQ (reference sequence). Worth noting for this clonotype: Its target is not known. One end of the junction is discordant with germline, which a read error may explain.

Sequencing was done on a sample of PBMCs or a T cell subset sorted from them (not recorded which). The chain combines TRBV7-7 with TRBJ2-5, with D unclear. The receptor was isolated from an adult woman who had mild COVID-19 (a few samples of this study predate the infection). Cell type and time point are not known. For the CDR3, the DNA is TGTGCTAGCAGCTCCGCAACGTACCAAGAGACCCAGTACTTC. This encodes CASSSATYQETQYF.